This T cell receptor (beta chain) stems from a study of T cell responses to AZD1222 COVID-19 vaccine. On the study more broadly: Second-dose schedules of about 4 or about 12 weeks were combined. Study-level findings and limits: It was only after the peak T cell response that any repertoires were sampled. Clonal diversity may have been underestimated in mostly white British donors. Recipients of AZD1222 seropositive at baseline numbered only 5 or 6.

Germline V gene lookup returns CDR1 MNHEY and CDR2 SMNVEV (reference sequence). V gave up 8 bases and J gave up 0 bases; unmatched junction bases: 3. The CDR3 is 13 amino acids. Sequenced by immunoSEQ multiplex PCR; TCRdb stores in-frame clones only, minus some. The sample lists 150,000 or so clones, roughly 94% occurring once. A note on this clone: What it recognizes is unknown.

The sample in question was peripheral blood, obtained on day 0 of AZD1222 vaccination. The clonotype originates from an adult in good health. The chain has TRBV27 and TRBJ2-5, with 7 bases lining up with TRBD2. For the CDR3, the DNA is TGTGCCAGCTGGGGGGGGGACCAAGAGACCCAGTACTTC. It codes for CASWGGDQETQYF.